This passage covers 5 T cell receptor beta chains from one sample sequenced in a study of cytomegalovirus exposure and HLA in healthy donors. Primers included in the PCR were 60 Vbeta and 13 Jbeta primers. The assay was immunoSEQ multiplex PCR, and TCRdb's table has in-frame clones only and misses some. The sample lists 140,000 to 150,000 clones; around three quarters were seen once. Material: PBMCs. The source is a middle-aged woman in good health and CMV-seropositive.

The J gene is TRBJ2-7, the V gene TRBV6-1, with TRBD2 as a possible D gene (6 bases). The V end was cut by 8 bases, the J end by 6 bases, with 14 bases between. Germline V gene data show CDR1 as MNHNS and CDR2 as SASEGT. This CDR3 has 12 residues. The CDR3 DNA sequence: TGTGCCAGCGAGACTAGTGGGAGCGAGCAGTACTTC. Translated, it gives CASETSGSEQYF.

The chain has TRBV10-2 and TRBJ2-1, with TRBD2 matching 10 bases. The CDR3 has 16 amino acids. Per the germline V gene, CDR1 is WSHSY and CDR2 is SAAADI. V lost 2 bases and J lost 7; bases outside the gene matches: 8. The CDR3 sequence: CASSERSGGAYNEQFF. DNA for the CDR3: TGCGCCAGCAGTGAGAGGAGCGGGGGGGCGTATAATGAGCAGTTCTTC.

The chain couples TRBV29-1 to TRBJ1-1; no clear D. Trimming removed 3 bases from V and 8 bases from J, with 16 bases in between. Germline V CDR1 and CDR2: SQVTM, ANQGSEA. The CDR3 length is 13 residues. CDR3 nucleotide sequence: TGCAGCGTTGATTTGGCCGGGATAAGGGAAGCTTTCTTT. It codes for CSVDLAGIREAFF.

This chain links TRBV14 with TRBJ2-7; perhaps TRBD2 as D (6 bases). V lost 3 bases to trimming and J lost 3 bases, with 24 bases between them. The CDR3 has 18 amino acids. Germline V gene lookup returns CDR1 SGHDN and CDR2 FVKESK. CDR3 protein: CASSHIQRGSLRHYEQYF. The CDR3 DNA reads TGTGCCAGCAGCCACATTCAACGGGGGTCCCTGCGGCACTACGAGCAGTACTTC.

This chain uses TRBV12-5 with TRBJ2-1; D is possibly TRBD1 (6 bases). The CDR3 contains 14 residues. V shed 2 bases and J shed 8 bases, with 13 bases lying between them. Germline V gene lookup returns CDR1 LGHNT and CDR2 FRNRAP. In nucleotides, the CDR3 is TGTGCTAGTGGTTTGTACGAACAGGGCCATGAGCAGTTCTTC. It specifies CASGLYEQGHEQFF.